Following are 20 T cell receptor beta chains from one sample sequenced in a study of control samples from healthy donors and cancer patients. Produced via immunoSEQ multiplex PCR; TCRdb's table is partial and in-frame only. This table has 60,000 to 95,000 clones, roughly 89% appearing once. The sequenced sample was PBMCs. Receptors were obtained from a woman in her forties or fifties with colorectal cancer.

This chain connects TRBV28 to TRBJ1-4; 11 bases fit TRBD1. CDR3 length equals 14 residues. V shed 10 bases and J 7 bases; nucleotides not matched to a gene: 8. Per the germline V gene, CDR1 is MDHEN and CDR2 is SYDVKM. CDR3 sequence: CAIRGQGASEKLFF. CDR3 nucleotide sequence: TGTGCCATCCGAGGACAGGGGGCGAGTGAAAAACTGTTTTTT.

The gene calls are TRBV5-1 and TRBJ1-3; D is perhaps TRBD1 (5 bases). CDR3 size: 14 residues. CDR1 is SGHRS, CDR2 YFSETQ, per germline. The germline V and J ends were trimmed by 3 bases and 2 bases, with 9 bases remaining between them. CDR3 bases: TGCGCCAGCAGCTCGGGACTCACTGGAAACACCATATATTTT. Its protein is CASSSGLTGNTIYF.

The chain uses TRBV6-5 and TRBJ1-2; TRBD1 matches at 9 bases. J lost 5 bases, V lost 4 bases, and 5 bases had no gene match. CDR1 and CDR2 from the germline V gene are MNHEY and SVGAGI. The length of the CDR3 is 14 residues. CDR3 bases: TGTGCCAGCAGTTCCACGACAGGGGGATATGGCTACACCTTC. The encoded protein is CASSSTTGGYGYTF.

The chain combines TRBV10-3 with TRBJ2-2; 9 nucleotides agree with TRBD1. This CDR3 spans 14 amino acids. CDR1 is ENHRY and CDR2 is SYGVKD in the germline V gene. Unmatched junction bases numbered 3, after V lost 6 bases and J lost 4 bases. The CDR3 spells CAISDRGATGELFF. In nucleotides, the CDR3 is TGTGCCATCAGCGACAGGGGGGCCACCGGGGAGCTGTTTTTT.

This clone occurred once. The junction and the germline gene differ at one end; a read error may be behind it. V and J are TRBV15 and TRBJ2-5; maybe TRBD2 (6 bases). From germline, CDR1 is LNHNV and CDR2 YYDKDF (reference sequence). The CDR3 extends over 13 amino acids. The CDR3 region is CAPSGSGQETQYF. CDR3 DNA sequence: TGTGCCCCCAGCGGGTCGGGGCAAGAGACCCAGTACTTC.

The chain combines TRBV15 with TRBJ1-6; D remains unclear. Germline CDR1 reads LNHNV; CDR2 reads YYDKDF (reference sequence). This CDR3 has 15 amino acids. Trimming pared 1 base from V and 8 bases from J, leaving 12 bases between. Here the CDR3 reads CATSRARGRDSPLHF. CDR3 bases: TGTGCCACCAGCAGAGCACGGGGAAGGGATTCACCCCTCCACTTT.

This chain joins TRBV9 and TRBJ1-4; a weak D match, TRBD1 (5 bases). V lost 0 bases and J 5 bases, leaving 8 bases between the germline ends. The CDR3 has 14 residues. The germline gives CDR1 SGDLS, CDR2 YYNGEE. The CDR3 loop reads CASSVGQGNEKLFF. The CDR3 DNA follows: TGTGCCAGCAGCGTAGGTCAGGGCAATGAAAAACTGTTTTTT.

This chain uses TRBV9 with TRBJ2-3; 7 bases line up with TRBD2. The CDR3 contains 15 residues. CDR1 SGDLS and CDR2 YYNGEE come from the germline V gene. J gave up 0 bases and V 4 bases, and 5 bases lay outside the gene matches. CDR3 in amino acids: CASSTGTKSTDTQYF. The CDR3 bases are TGTGCCAGCAGCACGGGGACTAAAAGCACAGATACGCAGTATTTT. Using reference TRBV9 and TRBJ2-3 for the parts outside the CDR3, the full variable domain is DSGVTQTPKHLITATGQRVTLRCSPRSGDLSVYWYQQSLDQGLQFLIQYYNGEERAKGNILERFSAQQFPDLHSELNLSSLELGDSALYFCASSTGTKSTDTQYFGPGTRLTVL.

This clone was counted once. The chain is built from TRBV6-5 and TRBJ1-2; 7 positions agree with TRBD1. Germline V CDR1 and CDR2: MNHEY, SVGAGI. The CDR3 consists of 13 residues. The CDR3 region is CAVRKEGARGYTF. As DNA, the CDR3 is TGTGCAGTCAGGAAGGAGGGGGCGCGCGGCTACACCTTC.

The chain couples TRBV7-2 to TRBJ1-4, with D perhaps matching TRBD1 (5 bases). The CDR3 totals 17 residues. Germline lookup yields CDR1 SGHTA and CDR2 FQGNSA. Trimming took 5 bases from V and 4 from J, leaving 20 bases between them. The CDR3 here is CASSSEAGLTVNEKLFF. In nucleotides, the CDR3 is TGTGCCAGCAGCAGCGAGGCGGGGCTGACAGTTAATGAAAAACTGTTTTTT.

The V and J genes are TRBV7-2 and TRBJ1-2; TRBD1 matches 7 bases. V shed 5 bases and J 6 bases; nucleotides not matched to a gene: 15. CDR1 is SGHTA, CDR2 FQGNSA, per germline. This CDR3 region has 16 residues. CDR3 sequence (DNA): TGTGCCAGCAGCACCCAGACAGGGCTGAGAGGGAATGGCTACACCTTC. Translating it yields CASSTQTGLRGNGYTF.

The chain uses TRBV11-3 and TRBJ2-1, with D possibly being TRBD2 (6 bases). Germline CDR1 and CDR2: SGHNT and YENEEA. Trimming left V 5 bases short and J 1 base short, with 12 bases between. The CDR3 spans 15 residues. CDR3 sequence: CASSVGAGSYNEQFF. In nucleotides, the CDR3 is TGTGCCAGCAGCGTAGGGGCGGGGTCCTACAATGAGCAGTTCTTC.

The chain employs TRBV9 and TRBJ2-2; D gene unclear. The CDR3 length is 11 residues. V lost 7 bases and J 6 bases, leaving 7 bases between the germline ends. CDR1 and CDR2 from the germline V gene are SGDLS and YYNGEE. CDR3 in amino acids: CASALSGELFF. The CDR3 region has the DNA TGTGCCAGCGCCCTCTCCGGGGAGCTGTTTTTT.

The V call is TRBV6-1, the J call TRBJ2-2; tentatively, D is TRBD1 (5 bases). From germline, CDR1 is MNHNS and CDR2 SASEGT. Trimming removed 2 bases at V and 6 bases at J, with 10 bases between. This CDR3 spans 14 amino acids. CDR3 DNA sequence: TGTGCCAGCAGTGAAATCAGGGATTCCGGGGAGCTGTTTTTT. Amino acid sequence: CASSEIRDSGELFF.

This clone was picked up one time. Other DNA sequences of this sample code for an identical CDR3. The CDR3 loop reads CATEGRGPGTGELFF. CDR3 nucleotides: TGTGCCACTGAAGGCAGGGGGCCTGGCACCGGGGAGCTGTTTTTT. The V and J genes are TRBV15 and TRBJ2-2; 8 bases line up with TRBD1. The CDR3 has 15 amino acids. The germline V gene has CDR1 LNHNV and CDR2 YYDKDF (reference sequence). After removal of 9 bases from V and 4 bases from J, the junction contained 10 bases not matched to a gene.

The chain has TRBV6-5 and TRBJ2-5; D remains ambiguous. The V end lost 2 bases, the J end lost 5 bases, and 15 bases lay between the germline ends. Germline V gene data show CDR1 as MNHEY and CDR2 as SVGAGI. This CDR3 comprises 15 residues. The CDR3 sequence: CASSYGLGKGETQYF. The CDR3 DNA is TGTGCCAGCAGTTACGGTCTGGGTAAAGGGGAGACCCAGTACTTC.

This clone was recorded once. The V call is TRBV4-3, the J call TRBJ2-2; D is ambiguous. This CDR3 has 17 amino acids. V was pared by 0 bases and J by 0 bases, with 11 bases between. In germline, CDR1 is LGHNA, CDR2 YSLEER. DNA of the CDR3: TGCGCCAGCAGCCAAGATGTCATCCGATCGAACACCGGGGAGCTGTTTTTT. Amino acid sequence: CASSQDVIRSNTGELFF.

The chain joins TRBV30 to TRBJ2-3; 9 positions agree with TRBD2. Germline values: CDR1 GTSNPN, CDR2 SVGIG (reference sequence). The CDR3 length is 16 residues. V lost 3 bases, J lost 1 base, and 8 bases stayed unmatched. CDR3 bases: TGTGCCTGGAGCCGCGGGGGGGCGCGGGGCACAGATACGCAGTATTTT. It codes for CAWSRGGARGTDTQYF. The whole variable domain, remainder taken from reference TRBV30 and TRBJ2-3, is SQTIHQWPATLVQPVGSPLSLECTVEGTSNPNLYWYRQAAGRGLQLLFYSVGIGQISSEVPQNLSASRPQDRQFILSSKKLLLSDSGFYLCAWSRGGARGTDTQYFGPGTRLTVL.

The CDR3 DNA reads TGTGCCACCTCGGGGGGCCCGCTTCAAGAGACCCAGTACTTC. This codes for CATSGGPLQETQYF. The chain carries TRBV6-5 and TRBJ2-5; a possible D gene is TRBD2 (7 bases). The CDR3 has 14 amino acids. V lost 10 bases, J lost 2 bases, and 17 bases lay in between. Germline CDR1 and CDR2: MNHEY and SVGAGI.

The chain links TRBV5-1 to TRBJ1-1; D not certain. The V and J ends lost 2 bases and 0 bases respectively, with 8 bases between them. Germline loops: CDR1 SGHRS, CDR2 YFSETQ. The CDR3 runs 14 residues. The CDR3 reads CASSLRALNTEAFF. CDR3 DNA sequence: TGCGCCAGCAGCTTACGAGCTCTGAACACTGAAGCTTTCTTT.